Sequencing of this T cell receptor (beta chain) was carried out in a study of T cell repertoires in cytomegalovirus infection. Study-level information: Matching HLA type, along with CMV infection, was indicated by public TCR beta signatures. Points from the study as a whole: CMV-specific TCR beta clonotypes restricted by HLA-C dominated the ex vivo response.

Comment on this clonotype: What it binds is unknown.

MiXCR was run by TCRdb on the reads, yielding one entry per CDR3 protein. The table includes about 310,000 distinct CDR3 sequences, 17% detected once. Trimming removed 8 bases at V and 0 bases at J, with 11 bases between. Per the germline V gene, CDR1 is SGHRS and CDR2 is YFSETQ. The CDR3 is 14 amino acids. The clonotype comes from a human donor in good health (CMV status not recorded). Some clones in this sample may be carry-over from other donors' samples. This chain links TRBV5-1 with TRBJ1-4; a possible D gene is TRBD1 (5 bases). The sample taken for sequencing was PBMCs. This chain's CDR3 is CASTEGATNEKLFF. The DNA for the CDR3 is TGCGCCAGTACAGAAGGGGCAACTAATGAAAAACTGTTTTTT.